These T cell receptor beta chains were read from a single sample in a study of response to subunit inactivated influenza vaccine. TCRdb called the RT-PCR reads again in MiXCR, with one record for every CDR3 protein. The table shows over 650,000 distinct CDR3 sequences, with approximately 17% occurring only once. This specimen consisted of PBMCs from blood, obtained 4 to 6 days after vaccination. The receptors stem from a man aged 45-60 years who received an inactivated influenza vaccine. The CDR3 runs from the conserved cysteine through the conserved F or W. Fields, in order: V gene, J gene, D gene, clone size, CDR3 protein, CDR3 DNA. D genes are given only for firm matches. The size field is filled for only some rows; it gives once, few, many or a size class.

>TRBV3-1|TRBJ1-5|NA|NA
CASSQDRGDQPQHF
TGTGCCAGCAGCCAAGATAGGGGGGATCAGCCCCAGCATTTT
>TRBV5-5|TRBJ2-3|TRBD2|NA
CASSLRTSGASSTDTQYF
TGTGCCAGCAGCTTGAGGACTAGCGGGGCGTCTAGCACAGATACGCAGTATTTT
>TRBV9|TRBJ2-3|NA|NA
CASSVRRGRTDTQYF
TGTGCCAGCAGCGTACGGCGGGGCCGCACAGATACGCAGTATTTT
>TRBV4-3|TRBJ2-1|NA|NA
CASSQVGPGEQFF
TGCGCCAGCAGCCAAGTAGGCCCGGGTGAGCAGTTCTTC
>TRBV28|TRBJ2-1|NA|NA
CASSLVPGSGEQFF
TGTGCCAGCAGTTTAGTTCCGGGTTCGGGTGAGCAGTTCTTC
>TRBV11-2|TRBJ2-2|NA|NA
CASSLRHQGRVNTGELFF
TGTGCCAGCAGCTTGAGACATCAGGGGCGTGTGAACACCGGGGAGCTGTTTTTT
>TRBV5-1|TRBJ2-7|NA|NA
CASSTTSAEQYF
TGCGCCAGCAGTACCACTAGTGCCGAGCAGTACTTC
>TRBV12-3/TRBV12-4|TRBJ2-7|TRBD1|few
CASRAGTGIYEQYF
TGTGCCAGCAGAGCCGGGACAGGGATCTACGAGCAGTACTTC
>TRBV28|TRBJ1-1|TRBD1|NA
CASGQGDTEAFF
TGTGCCAGCGGACAGGGGGACACTGAAGCTTTCTTT
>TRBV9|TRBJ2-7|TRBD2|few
CASSTGLAGGREQYF
TGTGCCAGCAGTACCGGACTAGCGGGAGGGCGGGAGCAGTACTTC
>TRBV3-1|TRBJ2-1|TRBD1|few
CASSRYRGNEQFF
TGTGCCAGCAGCCGGTACAGGGGCAATGAGCAGTTCTTC
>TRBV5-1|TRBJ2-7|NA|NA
CASSPWQGQSYEQYF
TGCGCCAGCAGCCCATGGCAGGGCCAATCCTACGAGCAGTACTTC
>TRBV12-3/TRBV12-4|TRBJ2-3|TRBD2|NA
CASSPGLAGGYDTQYF
TGTGCCAGCAGTCCGGGACTAGCGGGGGGTTACGATACGCAGTATTTT
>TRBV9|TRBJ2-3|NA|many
CASSESGHNTDTQYF
TGTGCCAGCAGCGAATCGGGACACAACACAGATACGCAGTATTTT
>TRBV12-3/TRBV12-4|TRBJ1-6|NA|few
CASRTRDGRNSPLHF
TGTGCCAGCAGGACGAGAGATGGGAGAAATTCACCCCTCCACTTT
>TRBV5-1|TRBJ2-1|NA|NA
CASRRKLWDYNEQFF
TGCGCCAGCAGGCGGAAACTCTGGGACTACAATGAGCAGTTCTTC
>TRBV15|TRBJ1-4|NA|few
CATSERYFGKLFF
TGTGCCACCAGCGAGAGATACTTCGGAAAACTGTTTTTT
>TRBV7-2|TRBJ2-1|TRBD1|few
CASSPYPTGGEQFF
TGTGCCAGCAGCCCCTACCCGACAGGGGGAGAGCAGTTCTTC
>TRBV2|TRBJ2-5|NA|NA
CASAWDGQETQYF
TGTGCCAGCGCTTGGGACGGGCAAGAGACCCAGTACTTC
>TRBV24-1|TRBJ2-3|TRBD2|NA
CATSQLAGSTDTQYF
TGTGCCACCAGCCAACTAGCGGGAAGCACAGATACGCAGTATTTT
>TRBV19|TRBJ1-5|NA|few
CASSIAPPDRPQHF
TGTGCCAGTAGTATAGCCCCTCCCGATCGGCCCCAGCATTTT
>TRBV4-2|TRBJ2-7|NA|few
CASSQDVLDEQYF
TGTGCCAGCAGCCAAGATGTCCTAGACGAGCAGTACTTC
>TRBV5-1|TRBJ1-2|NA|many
CASSLGDFGYGYTF
TGCGCCAGCAGCTTGGGGGATTTCGGCTATGGCTACACCTTC
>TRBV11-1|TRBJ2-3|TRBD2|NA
CASSLGLAGGLILTDTQYF
TGTGCCAGCAGCTTAGGACTAGCGGGGGGCCTCATCCTCACAGATACGCAGTATTTT
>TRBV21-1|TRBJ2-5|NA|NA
CASSKIAPLETQYF
TGTGCCAGCAGCAAAATCGCGCCGTTAGAGACCCAGTACTTC
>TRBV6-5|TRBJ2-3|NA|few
CASSSSYWGADTQYF
TGTGCCAGCAGTTCCTCATATTGGGGGGCAGATACGCAGTATTTT
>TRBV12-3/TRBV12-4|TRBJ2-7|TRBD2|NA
CASSFSSGSSYEQYF
TGTGCCAGCAGTTTCTCTAGCGGGAGCTCCTACGAGCAGTACTTC
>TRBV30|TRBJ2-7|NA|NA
CAWSPLREQYF
TGTGCCTGGAGTCCCCTTCGGGAGCAGTACTTC
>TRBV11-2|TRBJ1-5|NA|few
CASSIGAEPQHF
TGTGCCAGCAGCATCGGGGCGGAGCCCCAGCATTTT
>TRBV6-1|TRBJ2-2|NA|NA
CASKEGVGTGELFF
TGTGCCAGCAAAGAGGGGGTGGGAACCGGGGAGCTGTTTTTT
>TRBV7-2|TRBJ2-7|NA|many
CASSLGNGGYYEQYF
TGTGCCAGCAGCTTAGGCAATGGGGGATACTACGAGCAGTACTTC